The 20 T cell receptor beta chains below come from one sample, sequenced in a study of blood T cells in healthy people across ages. The use of a sample-barcoded 5' primer and a J-beta primer mix characterized a second PCR of roughly 7 to 11 cycles. From the 5' RACE reads, TCRdb called clonotypes with MiXCR, one entry per CDR3 protein. The profile shows approximately 600,000 distinct CDR3 sequences, under 70% of them singletons. Material for sequencing was blood. The receptors were gathered from a man aged 60-69 years in good health.

The chain carries TRBV21-1 and TRBJ2-1; the tabulated D call, TRBD1, remains unverified against the DNA. TRBV21-1 is an annotated pseudogene. The CDR3 is 14 residues long. The CDR3 spells CASPIHTGIGEQFF. CDR3 bases: TGTGCCAGCCCTATTCACACAGGGATCGGTGAGCAGTTCTTC.

The chain uses TRBV5-1 and TRBJ2-3, with 7 bases that match TRBD1. The V gene end was trimmed by 5 bases and the J gene end by 5 bases; junction bases not matched to a gene: 8. CDR3 size: 14 residues. CDR1 and CDR2 (germline): SGHRS, YFSETQ. The CDR3 region is CASRSRQGRDTQYF. CDR3 DNA: TGCGCCAGCAGATCCCGACAGGGAAGAGATACGCAGTATTTT. The full variable domain, completed using reference TRBV5-1 and TRBJ2-3, is KAGVTQTPRYLIKTRGQQVTLSCSPISGHRSVSWYQQTPGQGLQFLFEYFSETQRNKGNFPGRFSGRQFSNSRSEMNVSTLELGDSALYLCASRSRQGRDTQYFGPGTRLTVL.

V gene TRBV5-1 combines with J gene TRBJ2-3; 7 nucleotides agree with TRBD1. This CDR3 has 16 amino acids. After removal of 5 bases from V and 5 bases from J, the junction contained 14 bases not matched to a gene. Germline CDR1 SGHRS, CDR2 YFSETQ. The CDR3 DNA is TGCGCCAGCAGGGCAGGGGTCGAGGGGGCCATAGATACGCAGTATTTT. It translates to CASRAGVEGAIDTQYF. Looking up the rest from reference TRBV5-1 and TRBJ2-3 gives the full variable domain: KAGVTQTPRYLIKTRGQQVTLSCSPISGHRSVSWYQQTPGQGLQFLFEYFSETQRNKGNFPGRFSGRQFSNSRSEMNVSTLELGDSALYLCASRAGVEGAIDTQYFGPGTRLTVL.

DNA of the CDR3: TGTGCCACCAGCGTAGCAGGGGGAGGCTATGGCTACACCTTC. It codes for CATSVAGGGYGYTF. V gene TRBV15 combines with J gene TRBJ1-2; TRBD1 agrees at 7 bases. The CDR3 loop spans 14 amino acids. Germline V lookup: CDR1 LNHNV, CDR2 YYDKDF (reference sequence). The ends lost 5 bases at V and 4 bases at J; junction bases unmatched: 7. The variable domain in full, with the rest retrieved from reference TRBV15 and TRBJ1-2, is DAMVIQNPRYQVTQFGKPVTLSCSQTLNHNVMYWYQQKSSQAPKLLFHYYDKDFNNEADTPDNFQSRRPNTSFCFLDIRSPGLGDTAMYLCATSVAGGGYGYTFGSGTRLTVV.

The J gene is TRBJ1-4, the V gene TRBV7-2; possibly TRBD1 for D (5 bases). The CDR3 sequence is 14 residues long. V gave up 5 bases and J gave up 7 bases, with 14 bases separating them. Per germline, CDR1 SGHTA and CDR2 FQGNSA. CDR3 DNA sequence: TGTGCCAGCAGCCAAGGGCCGGGGGGTGAAAAACTGTTTTTT. Its protein product is CASSQGPGGEKLFF.

In its sample, this clonotype was seen once. This sequence joins TRBV9 and TRBJ1-4, with 9 bases fitting TRBD1. Looked up from germline, CDR1 is SGDLS and CDR2 is YYNGEE. V dropped 2 bases and J dropped 6; count of bases not matched to a gene: 2. This CDR3 spans 14 amino acids. The CDR3 reads CASSVDRGDEKLFF. In nucleotides, the CDR3 is TGTGCCAGCAGCGTGGACAGGGGCGATGAAAAACTGTTTTTT.

The CDR3 spells CASSLVQERATYEQYF. CDR3 bases: TGTGCCAGCAGTTTAGTTCAGGAGAGGGCCACCTACGAGCAGTACTTC. This chain connects TRBV12-3 or TRBV12-4 to TRBJ2-7; tentatively, D is TRBD2 (5 bases). V shed 1 base and J shed 2 bases, with 15 bases lying between them. This CDR3 is built from 16 residues.

The chain combines TRBV14 with TRBJ1-2, with D hard to call. CDR1 is SGHDN, CDR2 FVKESK, per germline. The CDR3 is made up of 13 amino acids. The V gene lost 5 bases and the J gene lost 3 bases, with 10 bases spanning the gap. The CDR3 region is CASSYDRDYGYTF. In nucleotides, the CDR3 is TGTGCCAGCAGCTACGACCGGGACTATGGCTACACCTTC.

The chain recombines TRBV6-5 with TRBJ2-1, with 9 bases identical to TRBD2. This CDR3 has 19 amino acids. The germline gives CDR1 MNHEY, CDR2 SVGAGI. Trimming removed 0 bases from V and 7 bases from J; junction bases left unmatched: 16. The DNA of the CDR3 is TGTGCCAGCAGTTACTCCTCTAGCGGGGAATGGGCAATAGGGAATGAGCAGTTCTTC. This codes for CASSYSSSGEWAIGNEQFF.

V and J are TRBV29-1 and TRBJ2-5; no reliable D call. The germline CDR1 and CDR2 sequences are SQVTM and ANQGSEA. The ends were cut back, 5 bases at V and 4 bases at J, with 11 bases in the middle. This CDR3 is 12 amino acids long. This CDR3 reads CSVTVESETQYF. The CDR3 DNA follows: TGCAGCGTTACAGTAGAGTCAGAGACCCAGTACTTC.

The table lists this clonotype with a few counts. The rearrangement uses TRBV20-1 and TRBJ2-7; 10 bases fit TRBD2. Trimming cost V 3 bases and J 3 bases; bases outside gene matches: 8. The germline V gene encodes CDR1 DFQATT and CDR2 SNEGSKA (reference sequence). The CDR3 extends over 15 amino acids. The DNA for the CDR3 is TGCAGTGCTAGGTCCCTAGCGGGGGACCTCTACGAGCAGTACTTC. Residues: CSARSLAGDLYEQYF.

The rearrangement joins TRBV7-2 to TRBJ1-2; no definite D call. With 5 bases removed from V and 3 bases from J, the gap between germline ends came to 7 bases. Germline CDR1 is SGHTA and CDR2 is FQGNSA. This CDR3 is 12 amino acids long. CDR3 nucleotides: TGTGCCAGCAGCCGAGAGGACTATGGCTACACCTTC. Its translation is CASSREDYGYTF.

The chain is built from TRBV28 and TRBJ1-2; the D gene is possibly TRBD1 (5 bases). Looked up from germline, CDR1 is MDHEN and CDR2 is SYDVKM. This CDR3 comprises 12 residues. V lost 7 bases, J lost 8 bases, and 14 bases lay in between. CDR3 nucleotide sequence: TGTGCCAGCACGGTATTGGGGGGGGGCTACACCTTC. Its protein product is CASTVLGGGYTF.

This clonotype turned up a few times. The V gene is TRBV18, the J gene TRBJ2-7; 9 bases match TRBD2. The CDR3 extends over 16 amino acids. V lost 3 bases and J lost 2; bases outside the gene matches: 8. CDR1 is KGHSH and CDR2 is LQKENI in the germline V gene. The CDR3 DNA sequence: TGTGCCAGCTCACCCTTGGCGGCTAGCGGGGCCTACGAGCAGTACTTC. Its protein product is CASSPLAASGAYEQYF.

Here the CDR3 DNA reads TGCGCCAGCAGCTTGGGGACTAGCGGGAACTTCCAAGAGACCCAGTACTTC. Its translation: CASSLGTSGNFQETQYF. The J gene is TRBJ2-5, the V gene TRBV5-1; 12 nucleotides agree with TRBD2. CDR1 and CDR2 (germline): SGHRS, YFSETQ. The CDR3 extends over 17 amino acids. V shed 0 bases and J 1 base; nucleotides not matched to a gene: 4. The full variable domain, with the rest looked up from reference TRBV5-1 and TRBJ2-5, is KAGVTQTPRYLIKTRGQQVTLSCSPISGHRSVSWYQQTPGQGLQFLFEYFSETQRNKGNFPGRFSGRQFSNSRSEMNVSTLELGDSALYLCASSLGTSGNFQETQYFGPGTRLLVL.

The chain has TRBV2 and TRBJ2-3, with 7 bases fitting TRBD1. This CDR3 comprises 15 residues. CDR1 and CDR2 (germline): SNHLY, FYNNEI. V shed 3 bases and J 4 bases; nucleotides not matched to a gene: 7. The CDR3 spells CASSDWSGGADTQYF. CDR3 nucleotides: TGTGCCAGCAGTGATTGGTCAGGGGGAGCAGATACGCAGTATTTT.

Note on this clonotype: The junction does not match germline at one end; this may be a read error. CDR3 sequence: CATSARQSWGQEIQYF. The CDR3 coding sequence is TGTGCCACCAGTGCAAGACAGTCTTGGGGGCAAGAGATCCAGTACTTC. The gene calls are TRBV24-1 and TRBJ2-5, with D maybe TRBD1 (6 bases). Germline V lookup: CDR1 KGHDR, CDR2 SFDVKD. The CDR3 runs 16 residues.

The rearrangement joins TRBV27 to TRBJ1-4; tentative D call: TRBD1 (5 bases). The J call may be wrong; the DNA end is better matched by TRBJ1-6. The CDR3 is 15 amino acids. Looked up from germline, CDR1 is MNHEY and CDR2 is SMNVEV (reference sequence). DNA of the CDR3: TGTGCCAGCAGTGCGGGGGGACGGCTAAATTCACCCCTCCACTTT. This codes for CASSAGGRLNSPLHF.

The chain recombines TRBV6-2 or TRBV6-3 with TRBJ2-2; 9 bases are shared with TRBD1. Germline V gene lookup returns CDR1 MNHEY and CDR2 SVGEGT. V lost 7 bases and J lost 3; bases outside the gene matches: 6. The CDR3 runs 15 residues. CDR3 nucleotides: TGTGCCAGCAAAACAGGGGGCACGCACACCGGGGAGCTGTTTTTT. Protein sequence: CASKTGGTHTGELFF.

This clonotype was seen once. V is TRBV3-1 and J is TRBJ2-1; TRBD1 might be the D (6 bases). CDR3 length: 13 residues. V shed 6 bases and J shed 2 bases, with 8 bases lying between them. Germline lookup yields CDR1 LGHDT and CDR2 YNNKEL (reference sequence). CDR3 DNA: TGTGCCAGCAGAAACAGGGCCTACAATGAGCAGTTCTTC. It specifies CASRNRAYNEQFF.